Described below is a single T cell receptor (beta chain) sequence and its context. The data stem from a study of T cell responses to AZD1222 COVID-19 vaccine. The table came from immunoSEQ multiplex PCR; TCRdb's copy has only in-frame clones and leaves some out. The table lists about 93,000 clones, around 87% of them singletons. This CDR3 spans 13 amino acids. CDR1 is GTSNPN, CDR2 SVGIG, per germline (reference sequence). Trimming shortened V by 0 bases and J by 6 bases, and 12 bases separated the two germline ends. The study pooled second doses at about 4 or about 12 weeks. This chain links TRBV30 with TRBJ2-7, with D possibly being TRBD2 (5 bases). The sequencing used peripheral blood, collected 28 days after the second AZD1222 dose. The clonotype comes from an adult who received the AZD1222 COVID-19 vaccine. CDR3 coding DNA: TGTGCCTGGAGTGTAGGAGAGGGCCGCGAGCAGTACTTC. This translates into CAWSVGEGREQYF.